This T cell receptor (beta chain) was observed in a study of T cell responses to AZD1222 COVID-19 vaccine. TCRdb keeps only in-frame clones here, not all; method: immunoSEQ multiplex PCR. The sample has about 150,000 clones; about 91% are singletons. Source: peripheral blood, taken on day 0 of MenACWY control vaccination. This clonotype was sampled from an adult in good health.

The CDR3 reads CASSDGQFFQPQHF. In nucleotides, the CDR3 is TGTGCCAGCAGCGACGGACAGTTTTTCCAGCCCCAGCATTTT. The V and J genes are TRBV3-1 (or the pseudogene TRBV3-2) and TRBJ1-5, with D perhaps matching TRBD1 (6 bases). The V end was cut by 5 bases, the J end by 7 bases, with 15 bases between. This CDR3 spans 14 amino acids. CDR1 and CDR2 (germline): LGHDT, YNNKEL (reference sequence).